This passage covers 22 T cell receptor beta chains from one sample sequenced in a study of blood T cell repertoires in COVID-19. Method: immunoSEQ multiplex PCR; TCRdb's copy keeps in-frame clones and lacks some. The sample records under 250,000 clones, 80% to 85% being singletons. The sequencing sample was made of peripheral blood. The receptors come from a woman aged 60 to 75 who had recovered from COVID-19.

The chain combines TRBV11-2 with TRBJ2-5, with TRBD2 matching over 8 bases. V was clipped by 1 base and J by 1 base; unmatched bases: 8. The CDR3 extends over 17 amino acids. Germline CDR1 SGHAT, CDR2 FQNNGV. The CDR3 DNA reads as TGTGCCAGCAGCTTAGCGGGAGGTAGCGGGGCCCAAGAGACCCAGTACTTC. This gives the protein CASSLAGGSGAQETQYF.

The gene calls are TRBV9 and TRBJ2-5; D uncertain. CDR1 and CDR2 from the germline V gene are SGDLS and YYNGEE. The CDR3 consists of 13 residues. With 4 bases removed from V and 2 bases from J, the gap between germline ends came to 9 bases. The CDR3 DNA sequence: TGTGCCAGCAGCCTACAGTTACAAGAGACCCAGTACTTC. Translation: CASSLQLQETQYF.

The V gene is TRBV19, the J gene TRBJ1-1; TRBD1 is a possible D gene (6 bases). The CDR3 consists of 11 residues. Germline V gene data show CDR1 as LNHDA and CDR2 as SQIVND (reference sequence). V gave up 9 bases and J gave up 8 bases, with 13 bases separating them. This chain's CDR3 is CASTTGSEAFF. CDR3 sequence (DNA): TGTGCCAGCACCACAGGGTCAGAAGCTTTCTTT. The full variable domain, completed using reference TRBV19 and TRBJ1-1, is DGGITQSPKYLFRKEGQNVTLSCEQNLNHDAMYWYRQDPGQGLRLIYYSQIVNDFQKGDIAEGYSVSREKKESFPLTVTSAQKNPTAFYLCASTTGSEAFFGQGTRLTVV.

The V call is TRBV1, the J call TRBJ2-3; the tabulated D call, TRBD2, remains unverified against the DNA. TRBV1 is listed as a pseudogene. This CDR3 contains 20 residues. CDR3 sequence (DNA): TGCACCAGCAGCCAGCCCGGGACTAGCGGGGGCACAAAAAGCACAGATACGCAGTATTTT. Protein: CTSSQPGTSGGTKSTDTQYF.

The sample holds a few counts of this clone. The chain combines TRBV7-8 with TRBJ1-1, with 9 bases lining up with TRBD1. Germline V gives CDR1 SGHVS, CDR2 FQNEAQ. J was trimmed by 1 base and V by 3 bases; bases with no gene match: 18. This CDR3 is built from 20 residues. The CDR3 DNA sequence: TGTGCCAGCAGCTTGTACAGGGGGCTTGGGGTTATGGGTCGGAACACTGAAGCTTTCTTT. This gives the protein CASSLYRGLGVMGRNTEAFF.

This chain connects TRBV6-2 or TRBV6-3 to TRBJ2-5; 7 nucleotides line up with TRBD2. J gave up 0 bases and V 1 base, and 5 bases lay outside the gene matches. From germline, CDR1 is MNHEY and CDR2 SVGEGT. There are 16 residues in the CDR3. The CDR3 protein is CASSYWRSGDQETQYF. CDR3 DNA: TGTGCCAGCAGTTACTGGCGCAGCGGGGACCAAGAGACCCAGTACTTC.

V and J are TRBV12-5 and TRBJ1-2, with TRBD1 identical over 9 bases. V lost 1 base and J lost 2; bases outside the gene matches: 2. CDR3 length equals 15 residues. Germline lookup yields CDR1 LGHNT and CDR2 FRNRAP. CDR3 sequence: CASGLGQGDNYGYTF. For the CDR3, the DNA is TGTGCTAGTGGTTTGGGACAGGGGGACAACTATGGCTACACCTTC.

The chain uses TRBV4-1 and TRBJ1-2; 8 bases map to TRBD1. Looked up from germline, CDR1 is MGHRA and CDR2 is YSYEKL. V lost 2 bases and J lost 3; bases outside the gene matches: 8. The CDR3 sequence is 16 residues long. CDR3 bases: TGCGCCAGCAGCCAAAGTCAGGGGGCCTGGGACTATGGCTACACCTTC. Protein product: CASSQSQGAWDYGYTF.

The chain carries TRBV7-2 and TRBJ2-7; 9 bases are shared with TRBD2. CDR3 size: 15 residues. The V gene's germline CDR1 is SGHTA and CDR2 FQGNSA. The V segment lost 5 bases and the J segment 0 bases; nucleotides outside the gene matches: 5. CDR3 loop: CASSPAAGGSYEQYF. The CDR3 DNA sequence: TGTGCCAGCAGCCCCGCAGCGGGGGGCTCCTACGAGCAGTACTTC. Full variable domain (remainder filled in from reference TRBV7-2 and TRBJ2-7): GAGVSQSPSNKVTEKGKDVELRCDPISGHTALYWYRQSLGQGLEFLIYFQGNSAPDKSGLPSDRFSAERTGGSVSTLTIQRTQQEDSAVYLCASSPAAGGSYEQYFGPGTRLTVT.

The rearrangement uses TRBV6-2 or TRBV6-3 and TRBJ1-4; no firm D call. This CDR3 spans 16 amino acids. The germline V gene encodes CDR1 MNHEY and CDR2 SVGEGT. V shed 4 bases and J shed 8 bases, with 20 bases lying between them. CDR3 bases: TGTGCCAGCAGTTTCGCGGGTCAATCAACGTGGGAAAAACTGTTTTTT. Translation gives CASSFAGQSTWEKLFF.

This chain joins TRBV19 and TRBJ1-3, with D uncertain. Germline values: CDR1 LNHDA, CDR2 SQIVND (reference sequence). The CDR3 runs to 16 residues. V lost 1 base and J lost 0, with 10 bases in between. This chain's CDR3 is CASSIVAGNSGNTIYF. The CDR3 coding sequence is TGTGCCAGTAGTATAGTCGCGGGAAACTCTGGAAACACCATATATTTT.

J is TRBJ1-2 and V is TRBV12-5, with a possible D match to TRBD1 (6 bases). Germline CDR1 is LGHNT and CDR2 is FRNRAP. V lost 2 bases, J lost 5 bases, and 12 bases lay in between. CDR3 length: 14 residues. The CDR3 sequence: CASGLIGQPYGYTF. The DNA for the CDR3 is TGTGCTAGTGGTTTGATAGGACAGCCTTATGGCTACACCTTC. Full variable domain (missing parts from reference TRBV12-5 and TRBJ1-2): DARVTQTPRHKVTEMGQEVTMRCQPILGHNTVFWYRQTMMQGLELLAYFRNRAPLDDSGMPKDRFSAEMPDATLATLKIQPSEPRDSAVYFCASGLIGQPYGYTFGSGTRLTVV.

CDR3 residues: CAISERGDIWANYGYTF. As DNA, the CDR3 is TGTGCCATCAGTGAGAGAGGGGACATCTGGGCTAACTATGGCTACACCTTC. The V call is TRBV10-3, the J call TRBJ1-2; TRBD1 is a possible D gene (6 bases). Trimming left V 2 bases short and J 0 bases short, with 16 bases between. The germline CDR1 and CDR2 sequences are ENHRY and SYGVKD. CDR3 size: 17 residues.

This clone was recorded only once. This chain uses TRBV19 with TRBJ1-6; 10 bases line up with TRBD1. Trimming cost V 5 bases and J 8 bases; bases outside gene matches: 12. The CDR3 is made up of 17 amino acids. Germline assignment: CDR1 LNHDA and CDR2 SQIVND (reference sequence). The CDR3 here is CASSSQVGDRGYSPLHF. CDR3 DNA: TGTGCCAGTAGTTCTCAGGTTGGGGACAGGGGTTATTCACCCCTCCACTTT.

The chain couples TRBV7-9 to TRBJ2-7, with a tentative D call TRBD2 (5 bases). The V gene lost 4 bases and the J gene lost 9 bases, with 16 bases spanning the gap. Germline V CDR1 and CDR2: SEHNR, FQNEAQ (reference sequence). There are 13 residues in the CDR3. CDR3 amino acids: CASSSGRSGRQYF. The CDR3 DNA is TGTGCCAGCAGCTCTGGACGGTCGGGGAGGCAGTACTTC. The variable domain in full, completed from reference TRBV7-9 and TRBJ2-7, reads DTGVSQNPRHKITKRGQNVTFRCDPISEHNRLYWYRQTLGQGPEFLTYFQNEAQLEKSRLLSDRFSAERPKGSFSTLEIQRTEQGDSAMYLCASSSGRSGRQYFGPGTRLTVT.

The chain employs TRBV5-1 and TRBJ2-3, with 11 positions matching TRBD2. The CDR3 is 15 amino acids. Trimming removed 2 bases from V and 5 bases from J; junction bases left unmatched: 4. Germline CDR1 is SGHRS and CDR2 is YFSETQ. This CDR3 is CASSFDGTSGDTQYF. CDR3 DNA sequence: TGCGCCAGCAGCTTTGACGGGACTAGCGGAGATACGCAGTATTTT.

V usage is TRBV30 and J usage is TRBJ2-1; TRBD1 might be the D (7 bases). This CDR3 has 15 residues. CDR1 and CDR2 from the germline V gene are GTSNPN and SVGIG (reference sequence). The V and J ends lost 6 bases and 4 bases respectively, with 19 bases between them. Written as DNA, the CDR3 is TGTGCCTGCCGCGGGCAGGGGGGCAAATACAATGAGCAGTTCTTC. Translated, it gives CACRGQGGKYNEQFF.

CDR3 DNA sequence: TGTGCCAGCAGCCAACGACAGGGAATGCGTGACACTGAAGCTTTCTTT. Translation: CASSQRQGMRDTEAFF. This chain connects TRBV7-2 to TRBJ1-1, with 7 bases fitting TRBD1. Trimming took 5 bases from V and 3 from J; bases not matched to a gene: 12. This CDR3 contains 16 residues. CDR1 is SGHTA, CDR2 FQGNSA, per germline.

The J gene is TRBJ2-1, the V gene TRBV5-1; 10 bases agree with TRBD2. V was clipped by 2 bases and J by 15 bases; unmatched bases: 11. This CDR3 spans 14 amino acids. The germline V gene encodes CDR1 SGHRS and CDR2 YFSETQ. The CDR3 bases are TGCGCCAGCAGCTTCCTGTTTACTAGCGGGGATCTGTTCTTC. Encoded protein: CASSFLFTSGDLFF. Combining the CDR3 with reference TRBV5-1 and TRBJ2-1 gives the whole variable domain KAGVTQTPRYLIKTRGQQVTLSCSPISGHRSVSWYQQTPGQGLQFLFEYFSETQRNKGNFPGRFSGRQFSNSRSEMNVSTLELGDSALYLCASSFLFTSGDLFFGPGTRLTVL.

The chain is built from TRBV27 and TRBJ2-3; D is perhaps TRBD2 (7 bases). The CDR3 spans 16 residues. V was shortened by 2 bases and J by 6 bases, with 18 bases between the two germline ends. Germline V gives CDR1 MNHEY, CDR2 SMNVEV (reference sequence). CDR3 sequence (DNA): TGTGCCAGCAGTTTACTGGGGCGCGGGGGCGCGGATACGCAGTATTTT. Translation gives CASSLLGRGGADTQYF.

This CDR3 is CASSSGGDYGYTF. CDR3 nucleotide sequence: TGCGCCAGCAGCTCGGGGGGCGACTATGGCTACACCTTC. The chain is built from TRBV5-1 and TRBJ1-2; D possibly corresponds to TRBD1 (6 bases). The germline V gene encodes CDR1 SGHRS and CDR2 YFSETQ. This CDR3 contains 13 residues. Trimming stripped 3 bases from V and 3 bases from J, with 9 bases between.

V usage is TRBV29-1 and J usage is TRBJ1-2; TRBD1 might be the D (5 bases). The germline V gene has CDR1 SQVTM and CDR2 ANQGSEA. V was clipped by 1 base and J by 6 bases, with 12 bases between them. The CDR3 contains 13 residues. CDR3 DNA sequence: TGCAGCGTTGAAGGGGGCGTAGGGAATGGCTACACCTTC. It specifies CSVEGGVGNGYTF.